The 7 T cell receptor beta chains in this list originate from one sample, sequenced in a study of blood T cell repertoires in COVID-19. Clones were sequenced by immunoSEQ multiplex PCR, and TCRdb holds only the in-frame ones, with some missing. Of over 200,000 clones listed, around 90% are singletons. The sample comprised PBMCs or T cells enriched from blood (not recorded which). Receptor source: a man aged 18 to 29 with acute COVID-19.

V and J are TRBV3-1 (or the pseudogene TRBV3-2) and TRBJ2-7; D may be TRBD1 (8 bases). Germline V CDR1 and CDR2: LGHDT, YNNKEL (reference sequence). There are 16 residues in the CDR3. V lost 4 bases to trimming and J lost 5 bases, with 21 bases between them. The DNA of the CDR3 is TGTGCCAGCAGCCCTAGGGAGGGGACAGGCTGGGACGAGCAGTACTTC. Its translation is CASSPREGTGWDEQYF.

The gene calls are TRBV10-3 and TRBJ2-3; 10 positions match TRBD2. The CDR3 consists of 16 residues. The V gene's germline CDR1 is ENHRY and CDR2 SYGVKD. V lost 8 bases and J lost 4; bases outside the gene matches: 12. The CDR3 is CAILRKREGRSDTQYF. CDR3 DNA: TGTGCCATCTTACGGAAGCGGGAGGGCCGGTCAGATACGCAGTATTTT.

The V and J genes are TRBV4-1 and TRBJ2-1; 8 nucleotides agree with TRBD2. With V trimmed by 4 bases and J by 4 bases, 12 bases remained unmatched. The CDR3 is made up of 17 amino acids. The germline CDR1 and CDR2 sequences are MGHRA and YSYEKL. The CDR3 DNA reads TGCGCCAGCAGCCCCGGACTAGCAAAGGTAATTTACAATGAGCAGTTCTTC. It is translated as CASSPGLAKVIYNEQFF.

The V call is TRBV30, the J call TRBJ1-4, with unresolved D. The CDR3 is 14 amino acids. With 0 bases removed from V and 5 bases from J, the gap between germline ends came to 10 bases. Germline V gene data show CDR1 as GTSNPN and CDR2 as SVGIG (reference sequence). CDR3 in amino acids: CAWSVAGANEKLFF. The CDR3 coding sequence is TGTGCCTGGAGTGTGGCGGGCGCGAATGAAAAACTGTTTTTT.

This chain links TRBV7-8 with TRBJ2-1; weak D call: TRBD2 (6 bases). Germline assignment: CDR1 SGHVS and CDR2 FQNEAQ. CDR3 length equals 16 residues. Trimming pared 5 bases from V and 7 bases from J, leaving 21 bases between. The CDR3 loop is CASSPRLQRVLNEQFF. The CDR3, as DNA: TGTGCCAGCAGCCCCCGTCTTCAGCGGGTATTAAATGAGCAGTTCTTC.

The chain combines TRBV7-2 with TRBJ2-7, with D perhaps matching TRBD2 (5 bases). The V gene's germline CDR1 is SGHTA and CDR2 FQGNSA. Trimming took off 5 bases at V and 7 bases at J, with 15 bases between the two ends. The length of the CDR3 is 13 residues. This chain's CDR3 is CASSPLGQGEQYF. CDR3 nucleotide sequence: TGTGCCAGCAGCCCACTAGGTCAAGGGGAGCAGTACTTC.

The chain employs TRBV6-4 and TRBJ1-2; the D is unclear. Trimming removed 5 bases at V and 6 bases at J, with 7 bases between. Germline V lookup: CDR1 MRHNA, CDR2 SNTAGT. The CDR3 is made up of 11 amino acids. The CDR3, as DNA: TGTGCCAGCAGTCTGAGGGATGGCTACACCTTC. Protein product: CASSLRDGYTF.